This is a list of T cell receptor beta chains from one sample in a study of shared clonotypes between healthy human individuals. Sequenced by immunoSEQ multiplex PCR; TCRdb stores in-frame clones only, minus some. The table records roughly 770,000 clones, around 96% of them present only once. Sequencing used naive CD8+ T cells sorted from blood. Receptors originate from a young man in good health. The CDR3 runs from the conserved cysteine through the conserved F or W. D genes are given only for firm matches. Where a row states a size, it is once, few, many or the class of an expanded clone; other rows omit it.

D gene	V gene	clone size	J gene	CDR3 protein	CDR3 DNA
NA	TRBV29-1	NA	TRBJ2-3	CSVEGATDTQYF	TGCAGCGTTGAGGGGGCCACAGATACGCAGTATTTT
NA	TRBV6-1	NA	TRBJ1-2	CASSGYTGYTF	TGTGCCAGCAGTGGGTACACCGGCTACACCTTC
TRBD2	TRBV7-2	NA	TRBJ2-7	CASSETSGASYEQYF	TGTGCCAGCAGCGAGACTAGCGGAGCCTCCTACGAGCAGTACTTC
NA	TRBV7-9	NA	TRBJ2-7	CASSLEGWNEQYF	TGTGCCAGCAGCTTAGAGGGTTGGAACGAGCAGTACTTC
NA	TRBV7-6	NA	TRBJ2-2	CASSLVGYRELFF	TGTGCCAGCAGCTTAGTTGGCTACCGGGAGCTGTTTTTT
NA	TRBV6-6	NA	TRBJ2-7	CASSYSTGYIPYEQYF	TGTGCCAGCAGTTACTCGACAGGATATATACCCTACGAGCAGTACTTC
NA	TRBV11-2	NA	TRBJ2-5	CASSWGGMGKETQYF	TGTGCCAGCAGCTGGGGCGGGATGGGGAAAGAGACCCAGTACTTC
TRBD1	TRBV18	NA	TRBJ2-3	CASSATTGAGLDTQYF	TGTGCCAGCTCAGCAACGACAGGGGCGGGTTTAGATACGCAGTATTTT
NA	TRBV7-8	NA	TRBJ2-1	CAVGTGPSSYNEQFF	TGTGCCGTCGGAACGGGTCCCAGCTCCTACAATGAGCAGTTCTTC
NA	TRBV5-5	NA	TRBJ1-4	CASSLRGQNKGGRANEKLFF	TGTGCCAGCAGCTTGAGAGGTCAAAACAAAGGTGGTCGAGCTAATGAAAAACTGTTTTTT
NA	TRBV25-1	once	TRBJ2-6	CASTQSVDPASGANVLTF	TGTGCCAGCACGCAATCGGTCGATCCTGCCTCTGGGGCCAACGTCCTGACTTTC
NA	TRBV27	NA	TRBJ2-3	CASSLSFLTDTQYF	TGTGCCAGCAGTTTATCGTTCCTCACAGATACGCAGTATTTT
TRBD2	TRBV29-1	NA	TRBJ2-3	CSVVLLPASGYTDTQYF	TGCAGCGTTGTCCTTCTCCCGGCTAGCGGTTACACAGATACGCAGTATTTT
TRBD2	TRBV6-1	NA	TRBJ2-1	CASSGGLAGFNEQFF	TGTGCCAGCAGCGGCGGGCTAGCGGGATTTAATGAGCAGTTCTTC
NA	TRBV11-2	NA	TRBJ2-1	CASRATTDRGGNEQFF	TGTGCCAGCAGGGCAACTACAGATCGGGGCGGCAATGAGCAGTTCTTC
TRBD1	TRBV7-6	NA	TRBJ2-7	CASSLGTGSYEQYF	TGTGCCAGCAGCCTCGGGACAGGATCCTACGAGCAGTACTTC
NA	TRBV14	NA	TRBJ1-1	CASSQAFLGGNTEAFF	TGTGCCAGCAGCCAAGCTTTTTTGGGCGGGAACACTGAAGCTTTCTTT
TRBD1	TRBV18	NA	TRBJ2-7	CASSPTGAYEQYF	TGTGCCAGCTCACCAACAGGGGCGTACGAGCAGTACTTC
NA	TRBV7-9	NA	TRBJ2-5	CASSLGSETQYF	TGTGCCAGCAGCCTGGGATCAGAGACCCAGTACTTC